This T cell receptor (beta chain) emerged from a study of CD8 T cells in Susac syndrome. Random hexamers served to reverse transcribe roughly 0.45 to 1 ug RNA. It was immunoSEQ multiplex PCR that amplified TCR beta CDR3 across 54 Vbeta and 13 Jbeta. TCRdb re-analysed the immunoSEQ multiplex PCR reads in MiXCR, keeping a single row per CDR3 protein. The table lists some 120,000 distinct CDR3 sequences, just under 95% of them singletons, with about 0.12% in the top ten. Controls were age- and sex-matched healthy donors. The sequenced sample consisted of CD8+ T cells from PBMCs. This TCR derives from a human donor in good health.

In DNA form, the CDR3 reads TGTGCCAGTAGTATTTTACAGGCAGGGGGCCTGGATGGCTACACCTTC. Its protein is CASSILQAGGLDGYTF. This chain joins TRBV19 and TRBJ1-2; 8 positions agree with TRBD1. V shed 3 bases, J shed 6 bases, and the junction held 12 bases outside the gene matches. The CDR3 has 16 amino acids. Germline CDR1 and CDR2: LNHDA and SQIVND (reference sequence).